This is a list of T cell receptor beta chains from one sample in a study of somatic mutations in cytotoxic T cells in rheumatoid arthritis. Some clones are missing from TCRdb's copy, which holds only in-frame ones; the method was immunoSEQ multiplex PCR. The sample includes approximately 14,000 clones, around 78% seen only once; the top ten take 6.5% to 7.5%. Sequences were obtained from CD8+ T cells sorted from blood. Source of these receptors: an adult with rheumatoid arthritis. Both conserved end residues are trimmed from each CDR3. A D gene is named only where the DNA matches it firmly.

TRBJ1-2 - TRBV29-1 SVVLVEESMWGYT
TRBJ2-2 TRBD1 TRBV28 ASSPQLGTGANTGELF
TRBJ1-1 - TRBV4-2 ASSQLLGQNTEAF
TRBJ2-2 TRBD2 TRBV9 ASSNMPLGLAAGELF
TRBJ2-6 - TRBV7-9 ASSLNTPGDGANVLT
TRBJ1-2 - TRBV6-5 ASSPTQQAYGYT
TRBJ1-4 - TRBV4-2 ASSQGGGEKLF
TRBJ2-2 TRBD2 TRBV19 ASSIVGLATNTGELF
TRBJ1-1 - TRBV29-1 SVDSGGIDTEAF
TRBJ1-5 - TRBV10-2 ASSEYRNNQPQH
TRBJ1-3 - TRBV29-1 SVREEKFGNTIY
TRBJ2-2 - TRBV9 ASSASITGELF
TRBJ2-2 - TRBV6-5 ASSSPYLGELF
TRBJ2-7 TRBD2 TRBV9 ASSPAPSGGSYEQY
TRBJ2-5 - TRBV19 ARTGTEHQETQY
TRBJ2-3 - TRBV4-1 ASSQASTTSDTQY
TRBJ2-2 - TRBV7-9 ASSLGWRELF
TRBJ1-3 - TRBV7-9 ASSPLGSGNTIY
TRBJ2-1 - TRBV2 AGEKDMYNEQF
TRBJ2-1 - TRBV7-9 ASSLVPRGVYNEQF
TRBJ1-3 - TRBV7-9 ASSLGGIVGNTIY
TRBJ2-7 TRBD1 TRBV7-9 ASSFMRGPGGVEQY
TRBJ1-1 - TRBV9 ASSVGTGNEAF
TRBJ1-2 - TRBV15 ATSREGVGYGYT
TRBJ2-7 TRBD1 TRBV9 ASSVGAGGYSYEQY
TRBJ2-7 - TRBV9 ASSVGEGTYEQY
TRBJ2-3 - TRBV6-5 ASSSSGADTQY
TRBJ1-6 - TRBV5-1 ASSLAIRHDNSPLH
TRBJ2-2 - TRBV7-3 ASSLTREGPGELF
TRBJ1-3 - TRBV19 ASSIDGSLTGNTIY
TRBJ2-3 TRBD2 TRBV10-2 ASSVLAGGSDTQY
TRBJ2-3 TRBD2 TRBV4-2 ASSQRLGLAGGADTQY
TRBJ1-1 - TRBV29-1 SVEFQGLGEAF
TRBJ2-3 TRBD2 TRBV18 ASSPLAGSADTQY
TRBJ2-1 - TRBV9 ASSVEVRNEQF
TRBJ1-1 - TRBV6-5 ASSYAGNTEAF
TRBJ2-1 TRBD2 TRBV13 ASNLAGFEQF
TRBJ1-2 TRBD1 TRBV15 ATSRGETGGIYGYT
TRBJ1-1 - TRBV2 ASSLGWTRSTEAF
TRBJ2-5 - TRBV5-6 ASSLGTAMETQY
TRBJ2-7 - TRBV28 ASSLGVEQY
TRBJ1-5 - TRBV28 ASSSSGPQH
TRBJ2-1 - TRBV10-3 AISENRDYTEQF
TRBJ1-1 - TRBV6-5 ASRDPGTQAEAF
TRBJ1-1 - TRBV28 ASSQGWAF
TRBJ2-1 TRBD2 TRBV4-1 ASSQAAGPTNEQF
TRBJ1-2 - TRBV30 AWTYGSTSNYGYT
TRBJ2-3 - TRBV27 ASSLKTSTDTQY
TRBJ1-5 - TRBV28 ASSPPRALSYSNQPQH
TRBJ2-1 - TRBV7-2 ASSHEQF
TRBJ1-1 - TRBV5-6 ASRDPQGLNTEAF
TRBJ2-2 - TRBV9 ASSPSPSGQGYAGELF
TRBJ2-6 - TRBV9 ASSFSGSGANVLT
TRBJ2-7 - TRBV28 ASSSQGWTYEQY
TRBJ1-5 - TRBV10-1 ASKAHSNQPQH